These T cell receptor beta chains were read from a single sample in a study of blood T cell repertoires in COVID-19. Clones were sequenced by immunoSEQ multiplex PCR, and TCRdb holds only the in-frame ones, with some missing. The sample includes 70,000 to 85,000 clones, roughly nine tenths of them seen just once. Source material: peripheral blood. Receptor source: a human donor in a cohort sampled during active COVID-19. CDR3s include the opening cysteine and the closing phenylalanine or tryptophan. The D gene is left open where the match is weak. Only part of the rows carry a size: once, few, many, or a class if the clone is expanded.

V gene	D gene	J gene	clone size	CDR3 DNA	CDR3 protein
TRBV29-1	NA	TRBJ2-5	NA	TGCAGCGGTTCACAAGAGACCCAGTACTTC	CSGSQETQYF
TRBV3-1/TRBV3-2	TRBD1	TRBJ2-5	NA	TGTGCCAGCAGCGAACCTGGGACAGGCCGAGGGACCCAGTACTTC	CASSEPGTGRGTQYF
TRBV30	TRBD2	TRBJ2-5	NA	TGTGCCTGGAGTACACAAGCGGGAGAAAAGACCCAGTACTTC	CAWSTQAGEKTQYF
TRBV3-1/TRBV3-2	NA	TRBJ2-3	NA	TGTGCCAGCAGCCAAGAAAACAGGGGCACAGATACGCAGTATTTT	CASSQENRGTDTQYF
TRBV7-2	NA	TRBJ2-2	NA	TGTGCCAGCAGCCCCCGACTGAGCACCGGGGAGCTGTTTTTT	CASSPRLSTGELFF
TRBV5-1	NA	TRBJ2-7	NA	TGCGCCAGCAGGTCGACAGCCGGATTATCCTACGAGCAGTACTTC	CASRSTAGLSYEQYF
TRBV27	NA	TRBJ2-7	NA	TGTGCCATATACGAGCAGTACTTC	CAIYEQYF
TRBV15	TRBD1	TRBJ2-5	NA	TGTGCCACCAGCAGAGGGTGGGACAGCCCCCCGACCCAGTACTTC	CATSRGWDSPPTQYF
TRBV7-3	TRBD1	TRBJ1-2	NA	TGTGCCAGCAGCCCGGGACAGGGGAACCCTTATGGCTACACCTTC	CASSPGQGNPYGYTF
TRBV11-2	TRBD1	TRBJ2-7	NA	TGTGCCAGCGCCCGGGACAGGGAGGACGAGCAGTACTTC	CASARDREDEQYF
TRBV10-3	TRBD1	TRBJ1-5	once	TGTGCCATCAGTGGCGGGACAGACAATCAGCCCCAGCATTTT	CAISGGTDNQPQHF
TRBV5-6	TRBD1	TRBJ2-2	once	TGTGCCAGCAGCTTGGTTTCTCACAGGGGTGTCGGGGAGCTGTTTTTT	CASSLVSHRGVGELFF
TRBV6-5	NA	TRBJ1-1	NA	TGTGCCAGTAGACAGACCTTGAACACTGAAGCTTTCTTT	CASRQTLNTEAFF
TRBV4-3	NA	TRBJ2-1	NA	TGCGCCAGCAGCCAAGAGGGGGGTCACTACAATGAGCAGTTCTTC	CASSQEGGHYNEQFF
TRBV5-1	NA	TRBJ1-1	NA	TGCGCCAGCAGCTTGTATTACGGGACACATAACACTGAAGCTTTCTTT	CASSLYYGTHNTEAFF
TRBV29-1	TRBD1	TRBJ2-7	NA	TGCAGCGTGCGGGACAGGGCTTTCGAGCAGTACTTC	CSVRDRAFEQYF
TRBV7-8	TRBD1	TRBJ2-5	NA	TGTGCCAGCAGCTTACCGGGACAGGGAAGGGAGACCCAGTACTTC	CASSLPGQGRETQYF
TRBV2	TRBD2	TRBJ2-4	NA	TGTGCCAGCAGCGCCGGGACTATAGCCAAAAACATTCAGTACTTC	CASSAGTIAKNIQYF
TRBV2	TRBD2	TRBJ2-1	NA	TGTGCCAGCTCAAGTTTGGCTAGCGGGAACAATGAGCAGTTCTTC	CASSSLASGNNEQFF
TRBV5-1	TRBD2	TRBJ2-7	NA	TGCGCCAGCAGCTTGGGTAGCGGGGCCTACGAGCAGTACTTC	CASSLGSGAYEQYF
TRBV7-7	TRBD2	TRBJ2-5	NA	TGTGCTAGCAGCCCGATAGCGGGAGGGGAGGAGACCCAGTACTTC	CASSPIAGGEETQYF
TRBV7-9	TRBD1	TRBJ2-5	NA	TGTGCCAGCAGCTCCCGACAGGGGCTCCAAGAGACCCAGTACTTC	CASSSRQGLQETQYF
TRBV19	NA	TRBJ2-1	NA	TGTGCCAGTACCCCCAATGCGGTACTTTCCTACAATGAGCAGTTCTTC	CASTPNAVLSYNEQFF
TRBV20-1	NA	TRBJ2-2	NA	TGCAGTGCTAGTCCTGCGGGGACCGGGGAGCTGTTTTTT	CSASPAGTGELFF